Below, 27 T cell receptor beta chains from the same sample are listed, as sequenced in a study of blood T cell repertoires in COVID-19. Sequencing was performed with immunoSEQ multiplex PCR; in TCRdb, only in-frame clones are kept and a portion is missing. The repertoire has roughly 64,000 clones, more than 60% of them found once; the top ten carry approximately 5.6%. Sequences were obtained from peripheral blood. These receptors came from a human donor in a cohort sampled during active COVID-19.

The chain recombines TRBV4-1 with TRBJ1-1, with 7 bases that match TRBD1. The V segment lost 2 bases and the J segment 3 bases; nucleotides outside the gene matches: 0. The CDR3 spans 13 residues. The germline gives CDR1 MGHRA, CDR2 YSYEKL. As DNA, the CDR3 is TGCGCCAGCAGCCAAACAGGGGACACTGAAGCTTTCTTT. Amino acid sequence: CASSQTGDTEAFF.

The genes are TRBV24-1 and TRBJ1-3; tentative D call: TRBD1 (6 bases). The CDR3 runs 17 residues. The germline V gene encodes CDR1 KGHDR and CDR2 SFDVKD. Trimming pared 0 bases from V and 6 bases from J, leaving 17 bases between. The CDR3 DNA is TGTGCCACCAGTGATTTGCACAACAGGGAGTCAGAAAACACCATATATTTT. Translated: CATSDLHNRESENTIYF.

The chain uses TRBV19 and TRBJ2-7, with TRBD1 matching 8 bases. CDR3 length equals 14 residues. The germline CDR1 and CDR2 sequences are LNHDA and SQIVND (reference sequence). Germline trimming cut 6 bases from V and 5 bases from J; bases unmatched to any gene: 9. CDR3 nucleotide sequence: TGTGCCAGTAGCCGACAGGGGATTGGGGACGAGCAGTACTTC. The encoded protein is CASSRQGIGDEQYF.

On this clone itself: Other DNA variants within this sample encode the same CDR3. Here the CDR3 reads CASSLDRANTEAFF. CDR3 nucleotides: TGTGCCAGCAGCTTAGACAGGGCAAACACTGAAGCTTTCTTT. The chain links TRBV7-2 to TRBJ1-1, with D possibly being TRBD1 (6 bases). V lost 1 base and J lost 2, with 8 bases in between. CDR1 and CDR2 (germline): SGHTA, FQGNSA. This CDR3 is 14 amino acids long.

This clone was observed a few times. The genes are TRBV30 and TRBJ1-1, with a possible D match to TRBD1 (5 bases). This CDR3 spans 13 amino acids. Germline V CDR1 and CDR2: GTSNPN, SVGIG (reference sequence). Trimming removed 5 bases from V and 4 bases from J, with 14 bases in between. CDR3 region: CAWDLGGGTEAFF. The CDR3 nucleotides read TGTGCCTGGGACCTTGGGGGGGGCACTGAAGCTTTCTTT.

The rearrangement joins TRBV29-1 to TRBJ2-1; 7 nucleotides agree with TRBD1. V gave up 6 bases and J gave up 4 bases; unmatched junction bases: 3. The CDR3 is 12 residues long. Germline V gene lookup returns CDR1 SQVTM and CDR2 ANQGSEA. The chain's CDR3 is CSVGDRYNEQFF. CDR3 nucleotide sequence: TGCAGCGTGGGGGACAGATACAATGAGCAGTTCTTC.

This sequence joins TRBV5-1 and TRBJ2-7; TRBD2 aligns across 8 bases. This CDR3 spans 15 amino acids. Germline trimming cut 0 bases from V and 7 bases from J; bases unmatched to any gene: 9. The germline V gene has CDR1 SGHRS and CDR2 YFSETQ. CDR3 amino acids: CASSLELAARGEQYF. CDR3 in DNA: TGCGCCAGCAGCTTGGAACTAGCGGCCCGCGGGGAGCAGTACTTC.

The J gene is TRBJ2-7, the V gene TRBV5-1; 7 nucleotides align to TRBD2. CDR1 and CDR2 (germline): SGHRS, YFSETQ. The CDR3 runs to 17 residues. V shed 5 bases and J 7 bases; nucleotides not matched to a gene: 21. CDR3 sequence: CASSVSGAGVQAGEQYF. Written as DNA, the CDR3 is TGCGCCAGCAGTGTAAGCGGTGCGGGGGTACAGGCGGGAGAGCAGTACTTC.

The genes are TRBV5-1 and TRBJ2-7, with 10 bases matching TRBD2. Germline V gene lookup returns CDR1 SGHRS and CDR2 YFSETQ. J lost 2 bases, V lost 4 bases, and 6 bases had no gene match. The CDR3 is 15 residues long. The CDR3 loop reads CASSPGTSAPYEQYF. The DNA of the CDR3 is TGCGCCAGCAGCCCGGGGACTAGCGCGCCCTACGAGCAGTACTTC.

This clone was recorded only once. The rearrangement joins TRBV5-1 to TRBJ1-1; TRBD1 might be the D (5 bases). The CDR3 sequence is 13 residues long. The germline V gene encodes CDR1 SGHRS and CDR2 YFSETQ. V was clipped by 1 base and J by 5 bases, with 9 bases between them. CDR3 in DNA: TGCGCCAGCAGCTTGCAGGGTGGAACTGAAGCTTTCTTT. Its protein is CASSLQGGTEAFF.

The chain is built from TRBV18 and TRBJ2-1, with 7 positions matching TRBD2. The CDR3 loop spans 14 amino acids. V lost 1 base to trimming and J lost 4 bases; unmatched junction nucleotides: 1. CDR1 KGHSH and CDR2 LQKENI come from the germline V gene. As DNA, the CDR3 is TGTGCCAGCTCACCACAGGGAGGGTACAATGAGCAGTTCTTC. This codes for CASSPQGGYNEQFF.

This clone was observed a handful of times. V and J are TRBV30 and TRBJ1-3; D ambiguous. The CDR3 extends over 13 amino acids. Germline V gives CDR1 GTSNPN, CDR2 SVGIG (reference sequence). With 0 bases removed from V and 4 bases from J, the gap between germline ends came to 7 bases. CDR3: CAWSVLYGNTIYF. CDR3 DNA: TGTGCCTGGAGTGTACTTTACGGAAACACCATATATTTT.

This chain links TRBV19 with TRBJ2-5, with 15 bases that match TRBD2. Unmatched junction bases numbered 3, after V lost 5 bases and J lost 5 bases. The germline gives CDR1 LNHDA, CDR2 SQIVND (reference sequence). The CDR3 length is 15 residues. In DNA form, the CDR3 reads TGTGCCAGTAGTGGGACTAGCGGGGGGCGGGAGACCCAGTACTTC. Translating it yields CASSGTSGGRETQYF.

The chain joins TRBV2 to TRBJ2-5; D gene unclear. The CDR3 covers 11 residues. The germline V and J ends were trimmed by 7 bases and 5 bases, with 8 bases remaining between them. Germline V gives CDR1 SNHLY, CDR2 FYNNEI. For the CDR3, the DNA is TGTGCCAGCACCATCGGGGAGACCCAGTACTTC. It encodes CASTIGETQYF. Full variable domain (missing parts from reference TRBV2 and TRBJ2-5): EPEVTQTPSHQVTQMGQEVILRCVPISNHLYFYWYRQILGQKVEFLVSFYNNEISEKSEIFDDQFSVERPDGSNFTLKIRSTKLEDSAMYFCASTIGETQYFGPGTRLLVL.

This chain's CDR3 is CASSDQGYYGYTF. In DNA, the CDR3 is TGTGCCAGTAGCGACCAGGGGTACTATGGCTACACCTTC. This chain joins TRBV19 and TRBJ1-2; maybe TRBD1 (6 bases). V lost 6 bases, J lost 3 bases, and 11 bases lay in between. CDR3 length: 13 amino acids. Germline CDR1 LNHDA, CDR2 SQIVND (reference sequence).

The chain carries TRBV19 and TRBJ1-5; the D gene is possibly TRBD1 (5 bases). Trimming removed 5 bases from V and 5 bases from J, with 10 bases in between. The CDR3 consists of 13 residues. The V gene's germline CDR1 is LNHDA and CDR2 SQIVND (reference sequence). This chain's CDR3 is CASSQGNDQPQHF. The CDR3 DNA reads as TGTGCCAGTAGTCAGGGAAATGATCAGCCCCAGCATTTT. Supplemented by reference TRBV19 and TRBJ1-5, the full variable domain reads DGGITQSPKYLFRKEGQNVTLSCEQNLNHDAMYWYRQDPGQGLRLIYYSQIVNDFQKGDIAEGYSVSREKKESFPLTVTSAQKNPTAFYLCASSQGNDQPQHFGDGTRLSIL.

The chain joins TRBV7-2 to TRBJ2-1; TRBD2 matches 9 bases. Trimming removed 0 bases from V and 4 bases from J; junction bases left unmatched: 10. The CDR3 is 18 residues long. CDR1 and CDR2 from the germline V gene are SGHTA and FQGNSA. In DNA, the CDR3 is TGTGCCAGCAGCTTAGCGCTCGGCGGGGGGGCGACATACAATGAGCAGTTCTTC. The encoded protein is CASSLALGGGATYNEQFF.

This sequence joins TRBV20-1 and TRBJ1-2; D remains ambiguous. CDR3 length equals 11 residues. The ends were cut back, 1 base at V and 6 bases at J, with 6 bases in the middle. Germline V gene data show CDR1 as DFQATT and CDR2 as SNEGSKA (reference sequence). The CDR3 reads CSARGQDGYTF. The CDR3 DNA reads TGCAGTGCTAGAGGACAAGATGGCTACACCTTC.

J is TRBJ2-2 and V is TRBV2; the D gene is possibly TRBD2 (5 bases). There are 15 residues in the CDR3. Trimming removed 7 bases from V and 4 bases from J, with 16 bases in between. The germline gives CDR1 SNHLY, CDR2 FYNNEI. The DNA for the CDR3 is TGTGCCAGCATGGCAACTAGGGCTATCACCGGGGAGCTGTTTTTT. It is translated as CASMATRAITGELFF.

The CDR3 coding sequence is TGTGCCAGCAGCTCGACAGGGGGCCAAGAGACCCAGTACTTC. Amino acids: CASSSTGGQETQYF. V usage is TRBV7-9 and J usage is TRBJ2-5; TRBD1 aligns across 9 bases. The CDR3 length is 14 residues. V shed 4 bases and J 1 base; nucleotides not matched to a gene: 1. Germline V CDR1 and CDR2: SEHNR, FQNEAQ (reference sequence).

J is TRBJ2-7 and V is TRBV29-1, with a weak D call TRBD2 (5 bases). This CDR3 region has 13 residues. Germline lookup yields CDR1 SQVTM and CDR2 ANQGSEA. Trimming removed 1 base from V and 7 bases from J, with 14 bases in between. The CDR3 here is CSVEGQRRGEQYF. Here the CDR3 DNA reads TGCAGCGTTGAAGGGCAGCGACGAGGGGAGCAGTACTTC.

The chain employs TRBV19 and TRBJ2-2; D remains ambiguous. The germline gives CDR1 LNHDA, CDR2 SQIVND (reference sequence). This CDR3 contains 15 residues. V lost 3 bases to trimming and J lost 1 base, with 9 bases between them. The CDR3 DNA is TGTGCCAGTAGTATTTCCACGGTGAACACCGGGGAGCTGTTTTTT. This translates into CASSISTVNTGELFF.

This rearrangement joins TRBV5-4 to TRBJ2-1; weak D call: TRBD2 (6 bases). Trimming left V 4 bases short and J 0 bases short, with 17 bases between. Per the germline V gene, CDR1 is SGHNT and CDR2 is YYREEE (reference sequence). The CDR3 loop spans 17 amino acids. The CDR3 sequence: CASSKPGLESSYNEQFF. CDR3 in DNA: TGTGCCAGCAGCAAGCCGGGACTCGAGAGCTCCTACAATGAGCAGTTCTTC.

In its sample, this clone was seen a few times. The DNA of the CDR3 is TGTGCCAGCAGTGATTACCCGGAGGCAACCCAAACGGGCCCCCTCTATGGCTACACCTTC. Amino acids: CASSDYPEATQTGPLYGYTF. J is TRBJ1-2 and V is TRBV6-4; D is uncertain. The CDR3 loop spans 20 amino acids. The V gene's germline CDR1 is MRHNA and CDR2 SNTAGT. V lost 3 bases to trimming and J lost 4 bases, with 30 bases between them.

The chain carries TRBV2 and TRBJ1-1; no firm D call. Germline CDR1 SNHLY, CDR2 FYNNEI. V was trimmed by 7 bases and J by 3 bases, leaving 18 bases between them. The CDR3 is 15 amino acids. The CDR3 reads CASNQGPGRYTEAFF. The CDR3 DNA reads as TGTGCCAGCAATCAAGGACCGGGGAGGTACACTGAAGCTTTCTTT.

This chain links TRBV7-2 with TRBJ2-2, with D maybe TRBD2 (6 bases). Trimming pared 0 bases from V and 5 bases from J, leaving 10 bases between. The CDR3 contains 15 residues. From germline, CDR1 is SGHTA and CDR2 FQGNSA. CDR3 sequence reads: CASSLAGGKTGELFF. For the CDR3, the DNA is TGTGCCAGCAGCTTAGCGGGGGGAAAGACCGGGGAGCTGTTTTTT.

The V gene is TRBV11-2, the J gene TRBJ2-7; 10 bases agree with TRBD2. The V and J ends lost 3 bases and 7 bases, in that order; junction bases with no gene match: 9. CDR1 and CDR2 (germline): SGHAT, FQNNGV. CDR3 length: 15 residues. The CDR3 region is CASSLIAGGLGEQYF. The DNA for the CDR3 is TGTGCCAGCAGCTTGATAGCGGGGGGATTAGGGGAGCAGTACTTC.